This entry is about one TCR beta chain. Its antigen has not been determined. Base quality data are lacking; no much larger clone is found one base away. The germline V end is reduced by 6 bases and the J end by 0 bases; junction bases left unmatched: 11. The CDR3 runs 16 residues from the cysteine to the phenylalanine. Only CDR3 DNA remains: 48 bases, in frame from the first base. CDR1 and CDR2 were assigned from the germline V gene as SGHRS and YFSETQ. To prepare the library, the immunoSEQ multiplex PCR assay was applied. For the multiplex PCR, a mixture combining 60 forward primers for TCR Vbeta segments and 13 reverse primers for TCR Jbeta segments was used. A multiplex PCR assay on genomic DNA amplified the CDR3 region of rearranged TCR beta genes. On the Illumina HiSeq System, the amplified TCR beta libraries were sequenced as 87-base-pair reads. Turning to the authors' computational methods: A later analysis tallied around 87 million unique TCR beta chains across the 700 or so repertoires, and approximately 12 million of those chains were shared by two or more donors. To remove PCR and sequencing errors, raw reads were error-corrected and collapsed into unique sequences using a nearest-neighbor algorithm that merged closely related sequences. CDR3 sequences were aligned to IMGT reference sequences to assign V, D and J gene segments. For a sequence to be retained, a match of at least six nucleotides was required to both a V gene segment and a J gene segment. A rearrangement was called productive if the CDR3 had no stop codons and remained in frame with V and J, and every other rearrangement was called non-productive. Following IMGT convention, CDR3 was defined as the stretch from the second conserved V-encoded cysteine to the conserved J-encoded phenylalanine. Sequences without an unambiguous match to a single V gene segment were excluded from the earlier analysis of several hundred of the donors. In an earlier analysis of more than 500 of the donors, a V segment was called functional when productive rearrangements were above 56.7%, and segregating when the standard deviation between donors exceeded 5%. A statistical classification framework was built for diagnosing cytomegalovirus status from the catalog of TCR beta chain sequences. A later analysis assigned V and J genes by comparing TCR nucleotide sequences with IMGT/GENE-DB human TR gene sequences. Using the TCRdist pipeline, a later analysis assigned CDR3 sequences along with most-parsimonious VDJ recombination scenarios. In a later analysis, each TCR beta chain was defined by its CDR3 amino acid sequence together with its V-gene family, and reads lacking a unique V-gene family were excluded. As a way to deal with suspected cross-contamination and a sequencing artifact, a later analysis dropped over 550 nucleotide sequences that were highly shared and had low generation probability. In a later analysis, a clonal expansion index was calculated for each public chain from normalized within-repertoire ranks of inferred template counts. In a later analysis, generation probabilities were computed using a VDJ recombination model fitted to out-of-frame rearrangements, and the results were checked against IGoR. In a later analysis, TCR-TCR, TCR-HLA and TCR-CMV co-occurrence was scored with hypergeometric tests, and a repertoire-size bias correction was applied to TCR pairs. False discovery rates were estimated in a later analysis by permuting HLA or CMV assignments 20 times. A later analysis grouped co-occurring TCRs with DBSCAN, adding TCRdist sequence similarity when clustering within HLA-allele-positive subsets. Repertoires with fewer than 30,000 or more than 120,000 public chains, plus five repertoires with anomalous nucleotide sharing, were excluded from co-occurrence clustering. As stored in TCRdb, this immuneACCESS dataset retains in-frame rearrangements with V and J assigned. A fraction of the clones does not appear; measured against another copy, unresolved V genes explain less than half of the discrepancy, and the remainder lacks a known reason. The DNA was the basis for D and trimming; V, J and clone size are from that table. Present in this sample are around 150,000 clones, just under 80% of which were seen just once. Approximately 4.3% of the sample is held by the ten biggest clonotypes.

In total, 630 or so healthy bone marrow donors made up the cohort. At the time of sampling, all cohort members were nominally healthy, though unrecorded immune exposures were likely present. CMV serostatus was positive for about 300 and negative for about 55% of the 666 cohort members, and was not recorded for this donor. Every donor gave a peripheral blood sample, and the peripheral blood mononuclear cells from that sample were used for TCR beta sequencing. The Qiagen DNeasy Blood Extraction Kit was used to extract genomic DNA from the blood cell samples. This entry belongs to a study of cytomegalovirus exposure and HLA in healthy donors (TCRdb year 2017). Regarding the study in general: An earlier analysis of roughly 570 of the donors reported roughly 300 Gb of sequence data and 95 million to 140 million unique TCR beta sequences obtained from some 200 million T cells. About 300 gigabases of sequencing data and approximately 93 million unique TCR sequences were included in an early release covering 550 to 800 HLA-typed donors. Of the roughly 410 genotyped donors, less than 90% were placed in the genetic ancestry cluster associated with self-reported Caucasian donors. The study aimed to test whether signatures of past pathogen exposure could be identified by cataloging public T cell receptors. The study profiled the T cell repertoires of 500 to 800 subjects by immunosequencing and related them to cytomegalovirus serostatus. Along with the roughly 670-subject first cohort, a separate validation cohort of over a hundred different subjects was used. To predict cytomegalovirus infection status, the study combined high-throughput TCR immunosequencing, statistical association of individual TCRs with disease status, and machine learning. To study patterns of TCR occurrence, a later analysis re-analyzed previously published TCR beta repertoires from 500 to 850 donors and added high-resolution HLA genotyping. Rather than drawing on any new phenotypic data, the later analysis identified candidate immune exposures from TCR beta sequences and the way those sequences occurred across donors. In an earlier analysis of over 550 of the donors, high-throughput TCR beta sequencing was used to judge whether each TCR beta V gene segment behaved as functional or pseudogenic. Donor age, sex, ethnicity and CMV serostatus were compiled alongside the repertoire data. In a later genetic analysis, genome-wide SNP genotypes for about three fifths of the roughly 670 donors were used, and that subset was treated as a discovery cohort. Every repertoire in the discovery cohort had been generated on one and the same sequencing platform. HLA typing included class I and class II loci at four-digit resolution. Typing coverage differed by locus: A, B, C, DRB1 and DQB1 were typed in roughly 620-630 donors, DQA1 in 500 to 550, DPA1 in 600 to 610, and DPB1 in 472. Five DR-DQ haplotypes were treated as single units for association and clustering because of strong linkage in the cohort. On average, roughly 250,000 unique TCR beta nucleotide sequences were sequenced per donor among about 400 genotyped donors of the cohort, with 15% to 20% of those sequences being non-productive.

Summary of the overall study and its limitations: Roughly uniform sequencing depth across donors was assumed in presence/absence analyses, although this assumption may not hold. In vitro tests confirmed that a few of the cytomegalovirus-associated TCR beta chains recognize cytomegalovirus antigens. It was suggested by the authors that the approach could potentially be generalized to other disease states and immunological phenotypes. An association between a missense DCLRE1C variant and V-gene and J-gene trimming of TCR beta chains was found in a later genetic analysis and replicated in an independent cohort. This cohort had only TCR beta chains sequenced, and the lack of alpha or paired-chain data limited which features could be detected. In an earlier analysis of roughly 560 of the donors, most TCR beta V segments were observed in productive rearrangements about 87% or about 30% of the time, broadly matching IMGT annotations. Most TCR sequences were seen in very few donors, while some public TCRs were found in many individuals. A later analysis associated about 17,000 TCR beta sequences with specific HLA alleles at a false discovery rate of 0.05. Because counts were too low, under 20 rarely observed V segments, including chromosome 9 orphons, were left out of the earlier analysis of a few hundred of the donors. For the cohort, immune exposure information was limited to CMV serostatus. When HLA alleles, especially DR and DQ, strongly co-occurred, TCR associations were difficult to assign to individual alleles. Compared with the 666-donor mean, donors in an Asian-associated ancestry cluster had fewer N-insertions in productive TCRs, according to a later genetic analysis. Because HLA typing was unavailable for some donors at each locus, only the typed subset was used in association tests. A further reported finding was that TCR beta sequences accurately predicted the HLA-A and HLA-B alleles for most subjects in the first cohort. Because the 87-base-pair reads could not distinguish some IMGT-functional V segments, including TRBV6-2 and TRBV6-3, those segments were excluded. In a later analysis, the rate of TCR association differed among HLA loci, with DRB1 alleles having the most associated TCRs and HLA-C alleles having the fewest. The classifier was reported to diagnose cytomegalovirus status with high specificity and sensitivity in both the original and validation cohorts. In a later analysis, most CMV-associated TCR beta chains were found to appear HLA-restricted, with HLA associations seemingly driven largely by CMV exposure. A group of highly shared sequence variants was considered likely to be a technical artifact of the sequencing pipeline. Compared with equally common non-associated chains, HLA-associated TCR beta chains in a later analysis were more clonally expanded and had lower generation probabilities. The study listed 150 to 200 TCR beta chains as associated with cytomegalovirus. Correlated functional status among segregating V segments might be attributable to linkage disequilibrium, but an unknown experimental factor could not be ruled out. In a later analysis, several top co-occurrence clusters were reported to appear linked to parvovirus B19, influenza, CMV and Epstein-Barr virus.

This chain is built from TRBV5-1 and TRBJ1-1, and 7 junction bases match TRBD1. The sample was PBMCs. This receptor was identified in a young man in good health. The CDR3 reads as follows: CASTPGTAPLNTEAFF. The DNA sequence is TGCGCCAGCACCCCCGGGACAGCTCCTTTGAACACTGAAGCTTTCTTT.